One TCR beta chain is described in this entry. The antigen is unknown. This specimen belongs to a study of CD8+ T cells in alopecia areata. Notes on the study in general: Persistence in scalp and blood during tofacitinib was observed for many expanded lesional clones.

As to treatment: oral pan-JAK inhibitor, 5-10 mg twice daily. Both peripheral blood and punch biopsies of lesional scalp skin were obtained from patients who had alopecia areata. cDNA reverse transcribed from extracted RNA served as the sequencing template. Profiling relied on immunoSEQ multiplex PCR, and the TCRdb table lists in-frame clones only, not all of them. The top ten hold roughly 4.2% of the sample, which has 200,000 to 250,000 clones, over 60% seen once. The sequence came from a human donor with alopecia areata. The material was CD4+ T cells sorted from blood, obtained at week 4, from a patient treated with tofacitinib.

This CDR3 reads CASSVDLQYQETQYF. CDR3 nucleotide sequence: TGTGCCAGCAGCGTAGATTTGCAGTACCAAGAGACCCAGTACTTC. The rearrangement uses TRBV9 and TRBJ2-5; D unclear. Germline values: CDR1 SGDLS, CDR2 YYNGEE. V was shortened by 0 bases and J by 0 bases, with 9 bases between the two germline ends. This CDR3 contains 15 residues.